Each of the 10 T cell receptor beta chains below was sequenced from the same sample in a study of shared clonotypes between healthy human individuals (dated by TCRdb to 2020 to 2022). The library was built by means of the immunoSEQ multiplex PCR assay. This immuneACCESS table, as held by TCRdb, lists in-frame sequences with V and J called but not all clones. Of the missing ones, under half trace to an unresolved V gene in checked studies; the others have no known cause. The sample records 2 million to 2.5 million clones, 90% to 95% of which are singletons. More than 0.1% of the sample is in the top ten clones. Specimen: naive CD4+ T cells sorted from blood. What this sample's cell subset or site label stands for: CD45RA+ positively selected. The receptors derive from a man between 18 and 29 years old in good health.

Notes on this clone: The junction does not match germline at one end; this may be a read error. V gene TRBV5-5 combines with J gene TRBJ2-1; weak D call: TRBD2 (7 bases). Germline lookup yields CDR1 SGHKS and CDR2 YYEKEE (reference sequence). The CDR3 extends over 16 amino acids. The CDR3, as DNA: TGTGCCAGCAGTTTGGGAGGGGGGCCGAGGCTCAATGAGCAGTTCTTC. This sequence encodes CASSLGGGPRLNEQFF.

This clone was picked up a small number of times. This sequence joins TRBV6-1 and TRBJ1-5; 8 bases match TRBD1. V shed 4 bases, J shed 1 base, and the junction held 6 bases outside the gene matches. The CDR3 sequence is 16 residues long. Germline CDR1 reads MNHNS; CDR2 reads SASEGT. Written as DNA, the CDR3 is TGTGCCAGCAGTGGAGGACAGGGACGGAGCAATCAGCCCCAGCATTTT. It specifies CASSGGQGRSNQPQHF.

The gene calls are TRBV5-6 and TRBJ2-7, with 11 positions matching TRBD2. In germline, CDR1 is SGHDT, CDR2 YYEEEE. V was pared by 5 bases and J by 0 bases, with 16 bases of the junction left unmatched. The CDR3 spans 19 residues. Written as DNA, the CDR3 is TGTGCCAGCAGTCCCGGGGGGAGTAGCGGGAGGGCGAGCTCCTACGAGCAGTACTTC. Its translation: CASSPGGSSGRASSYEQYF.

The chain carries TRBV28 and TRBJ2-1, with no clear D. Trimming removed 5 bases at V and 1 base at J, with 12 bases between. CDR3 size: 15 residues. CDR1 and CDR2 (germline): MDHEN, SYDVKM. The CDR3 here is CASSPRRTSYNEQFF. DNA of the CDR3: TGTGCCAGCAGTCCACGTAGGACGTCCTACAATGAGCAGTTCTTC.

The V call is TRBV30, the J call TRBJ1-5; D not resolved. The germline V and J ends were trimmed by 0 bases and 7 bases, with 10 bases remaining between them. CDR1 is GTSNPN and CDR2 is SVGIG in the germline V gene (reference sequence). The CDR3 has 13 residues. Here the CDR3 DNA reads TGTGCCTGGAGTGTAGGTGGCGAGCAGCCCCAGCATTTT. It codes for CAWSVGGEQPQHF.

CDR3 bases: TGTGCCAGCAGCGGAGGGGGTGGAGAAGCGGCTTTCTTT. It yields the protein CASSGGGGEAAFF. The chain carries TRBV9 and TRBJ1-1, with a tentative D call TRBD1 (6 bases). V was trimmed by 3 bases and J by 11 bases, leaving 17 bases between them. This CDR3 spans 13 amino acids. Germline CDR1 reads SGDLS; CDR2 reads YYNGEE.

Remarks on this clone: Additional DNA sequences in this sample encode the identical CDR3. V is TRBV5-1 and J is TRBJ2-3; the D call may be TRBD1 or TRBD2 (5 bases each). CDR1 and CDR2 (germline): SGHRS, YFSETQ. This CDR3 has 13 amino acids. The ends were cut back, 5 bases at V and 1 base at J, with 8 bases in the middle. CDR3 nucleotides: TGCGCCAGCAGTAGAGGGGGCACAGATACGCAGTATTTT. Amino acids: CASSRGGTDTQYF.

The chain employs TRBV28 and TRBJ1-1; the D gene is possibly TRBD1 (5 bases). The V gene's germline CDR1 is MDHEN and CDR2 SYDVKM. V lost 4 bases to trimming and J lost 4 bases, with 13 bases between them. CDR3 length equals 14 residues. CDR3 DNA: TGTGCCAGCAGTTCGACCGCAGGGACCACTGAAGCTTTCTTT. Protein product: CASSSTAGTTEAFF. The full variable domain, completed using reference TRBV28 and TRBJ1-1, is DVKVTQSSRYLVKRTGEKVFLECVQDMDHENMFWYRQDPGLGLRLIYFSYDVKMKEKGDIPEGYSVSREKKERFSLILESASTNQTSMYLCASSSTAGTTEAFFGQGTRLTVV.

This clone was detected only a few times. Different DNA sequences within this sample yield the same CDR3. The rearrangement uses TRBV18 and TRBJ2-7; 8 bases align to TRBD1. CDR1 and CDR2 from the germline V gene are KGHSH and LQKENI. The CDR3 loop spans 14 amino acids. Trimming at V came to 4 bases and at J to 0 bases, leaving 2 bases not matched to a gene. CDR3 loop: CASSRDRSSYEQYF. In nucleotides, the CDR3 is TGTGCCAGCTCACGGGACAGGAGCTCCTACGAGCAGTACTTC.

About this clone: The same CDR3 is also encoded by other DNA sequences in this sample. The genes are TRBV20-1 and TRBJ1-4, with D unclear. Trimming took 3 bases from V and 5 from J, leaving 1 base between them. From germline, CDR1 is DFQATT and CDR2 SNEGSKA (reference sequence). The length of the CDR3 is 10 residues. The CDR3 here is CSARNEKLFF. CDR3 nucleotides: TGCAGTGCTAGGAATGAAAAACTGTTTTTT.